The 15 T cell receptor beta chains listed next were all sequenced from one sample in a study of blood T cells in healthy people across ages. Then a second PCR, running roughly 7 to 11 cycles, was carried out with a sample-barcoded 5' primer and a J-beta primer mix. MiXCR, run by TCRdb on the 5' RACE reads, gives a single entry per CDR3 protein. The table records some 700,000 distinct CDR3 sequences, 22% of them present only once. The sample comprised blood. These receptors all stem from a man aged 65 to 85 in good health.

This clonotype was found a few times. V and J are TRBV7-2 and TRBJ1-2; 7 bases are shared with TRBD1. Germline CDR1 and CDR2: SGHTA and FQGNSA. J lost 6 bases, V lost 5 bases, and 9 bases had no gene match. The CDR3 is 14 residues long. This CDR3 is CASSPSRQGNGYTF. CDR3 bases: TGTGCCAGCAGCCCCTCGAGACAGGGCAATGGCTACACCTTC. Combining the CDR3 with reference TRBV7-2 and TRBJ1-2 gives the whole variable domain GAGVSQSPSNKVTEKGKDVELRCDPISGHTALYWYRQSLGQGLEFLIYFQGNSAPDKSGLPSDRFSAERTGGSVSTLTIQRTQQEDSAVYLCASSPSRQGNGYTFGSGTRLTVV.

This clonotype was detected a few times. The CDR3 DNA reads as TGCGCCAGCAGCACCGTGGGGGGCAATCAGCCCCAGCATTTT. Protein product: CASSTVGGNQPQHF. The chain couples TRBV5-1 to TRBJ1-5, with a possible D match to TRBD1 (5 bases). The ends were cut back, 4 bases at V and 2 bases at J, with 10 bases in the middle. The CDR3 has 14 amino acids. Germline V gene sequence: CDR1 SGHRS, CDR2 YFSETQ.

This clonotype has only a few counts. The chain uses TRBV29-1 and TRBJ1-1, with a weak D call TRBD1 (6 bases). CDR3 length: 14 residues. With 6 bases removed from V and 4 bases from J, the gap between germline ends came to 18 bases. Germline CDR1 SQVTM, CDR2 ANQGSEA. CDR3 loop: CSVRRGGGVTEAFF. For the CDR3, the DNA is TGCAGCGTAAGGCGGGGAGGGGGTGTCACTGAAGCTTTCTTT.

V usage is TRBV30 and J usage is TRBJ2-1; D may be TRBD1 or TRBD2 (6 bases each). Trimming cost V 5 bases and J 11 bases, with 16 bases left between them. Germline CDR1 GTSNPN, CDR2 SVGIG (reference sequence). The CDR3 totals 12 residues. The CDR3 reads CAWEGGRQKQFF. The CDR3 bases are TGTGCCTGGGAGGGGGGACGACAGAAGCAGTTCTTC.

The chain has TRBV29-1 and TRBJ2-5, with TRBD1 matching over 7 bases. Germline V gene lookup returns CDR1 SQVTM and CDR2 ANQGSEA. The length of the CDR3 is 12 residues. V dropped 6 bases and J dropped 2; count of bases not matched to a gene: 3. The CDR3 reads CSVLQGQETQYF. CDR3 coding DNA: TGCAGCGTGTTACAGGGGCAAGAGACCCAGTACTTC.

This clonotype turned up a few times. The rearrangement joins TRBV28 to TRBJ2-2; possible D gene TRBD2, 6 bases. V was shortened by 8 bases and J by 7 bases, with 20 bases between the two germline ends. Germline CDR1 and CDR2: MDHEN and SYDVKM. The CDR3 consists of 15 residues. The CDR3: CASLAGSGTVGELFF. The CDR3 coding sequence is TGTGCCAGCCTCGCAGGGTCTGGGACTGTCGGGGAGCTGTTTTTT.

This clonotype was counted only a few times. The rearrangement links TRBV7-2 to TRBJ2-1, with 7 positions matching TRBD1. V trimming: 6 bases; J trimming: 8 bases; junction bases outside the gene matches: 10. Germline V gene lookup returns CDR1 SGHTA and CDR2 FQGNSA. This CDR3 spans 14 amino acids. For the CDR3, the DNA is TGTGCCAGCAGTCGTACAGGGGACACCTATGAGCAGTTCTTC. As protein: CASSRTGDTYEQFF. The whole variable domain, remainder taken from reference TRBV7-2 and TRBJ2-1, is GAGVSQSPSNKVTEKGKDVELRCDPISGHTALYWYRQSLGQGLEFLIYFQGNSAPDKSGLPSDRFSAERTGGSVSTLTIQRTQQEDSAVYLCASSRTGDTYEQFFGPGTRLTVL.

V usage is TRBV12-3 or TRBV12-4 and J usage is TRBJ2-5, with D possibly being TRBD2 (6 bases). The closer fit of TRBJ2-1 to the DNA end suggests the J call may be wrong. This CDR3 region has 15 residues. The CDR3 DNA follows: TGTGCCAGCAGTTTGACTTCCGCGGGGTACAATGAGCAGTTCTTC. It translates to CASSLTSAGYNEQFF.

The gene calls are TRBV20-1 and TRBJ1-1, with unresolved D. This CDR3 region has 15 residues. The germline gives CDR1 DFQATT, CDR2 SNEGSKA (reference sequence). With 2 bases removed from V and 1 base from J, the gap between germline ends came to 14 bases. CDR3 sequence: CSARHPPRRNTEAFF. CDR3 nucleotide sequence: TGCAGTGCTAGACATCCCCCCCGCCGGAACACTGAAGCTTTCTTT.

The chain recombines TRBV5-1 with TRBJ1-5; 9 nucleotides align to TRBD1. The trim removed 4 bases at V and 6 bases at J, leaving 8 bases unmatched. This CDR3 spans 15 amino acids. Germline CDR1 SGHRS, CDR2 YFSETQ. CDR3: CASSRTGEFGQPQHF. Here the CDR3 DNA reads TGCGCCAGCAGCAGGACAGGGGAGTTCGGTCAGCCCCAGCATTTT. Complete variable domain (other parts from reference TRBV5-1 and TRBJ1-5): KAGVTQTPRYLIKTRGQQVTLSCSPISGHRSVSWYQQTPGQGLQFLFEYFSETQRNKGNFPGRFSGRQFSNSRSEMNVSTLELGDSALYLCASSRTGEFGQPQHFGDGTRLSIL.

The J gene is TRBJ1-5, the V gene TRBV27, with D uncertain. The ends were cut back, 0 bases at V and 5 bases at J, with 8 bases in the middle. Germline V gene lookup returns CDR1 MNHEY and CDR2 SMNVEV (reference sequence). The CDR3 loop spans 14 amino acids. CDR3 nucleotides: TGTGCCAGCAGTTTATCAGGGCTTGATCAGCCCCAGCATTTT. It encodes CASSLSGLDQPQHF.

This chain joins TRBV15 and TRBJ2-1; 14 bases map to TRBD2. The J call may be in error: the DNA end matches TRBJ2-7 better. The CDR3 totals 16 residues. The germline gives CDR1 LNHNV, CDR2 YYDKDF (reference sequence). Here the CDR3 reads CATSTTGTSGRYEQYV. As DNA, the CDR3 is TGTGCCACCAGCACAACCGGGACTAGCGGGAGATACGAGCAGTACGTC.

The V gene is TRBV7-7, the J gene TRBJ2-5; possibly TRBD2 for D (5 bases). Trimming removed 6 bases at V and 7 bases at J, with 24 bases between. The length of the CDR3 is 16 residues. Germline CDR1 reads SSHAT; CDR2 reads FNYEAQ (reference sequence). The CDR3: CASRSPDTEGRATQYF. CDR3 DNA: TGTGCCAGCAGGTCCCCCGACACGGAAGGGAGAGCGACCCAGTACTTC.

This clonotype has more than one count but fewer than ten. The V gene is TRBV7-2, the J gene TRBJ2-7; D gene ambiguous. The DNA end is more similar to TRBJ2-5, so the J call may be wrong. Germline values: CDR1 SGHTA, CDR2 FQGNSA. There are 16 residues in the CDR3. The CDR3 is CASSLSRPGTRETQYF. DNA for the CDR3: TGTGCCAGCAGCTTATCCCGTCCAGGTACAAGGGAGACCCAGTACTTC.

V is TRBV12-3 or TRBV12-4 and J is TRBJ2-7, with 7 bases aligning to TRBD1. The V gene end was trimmed by 1 base and the J gene end by 3 bases; junction bases not matched to a gene: 3. This CDR3 is 14 amino acids long. CDR3 bases: TGTGCCAGCAGTTTAGATGCAGGGGGCTACGAGCAGTACTTC. It is translated as CASSLDAGGYEQYF.